This T cell receptor beta chain is from a study of identical twins. Trimming took 0 bases from V and 4 from J; bases not matched to a gene: 4. This CDR3 contains 16 residues. From germline, CDR1 is MNHEY and CDR2 SVGAGI. About this clonotype: Its antigen remains unidentified.

TCRdb used MiXCR to reprocess the 5' RACE reads, holding one entry per CDR3 protein. Of 1.5 million or so distinct CDR3 sequences in the sample, less than 35% were seen once. Study-wide points: For out-of-frame alpha sequences shared by twins, low generation probability was in excess.

The J gene is TRBJ2-7, the V gene TRBV6-5, with 12 bases lining up with TRBD2. The sequence was obtained from a newborn girl in good health. Sequencing was carried out using cord blood. The CDR3: CASSYSTSGRPYEQYF. CDR3 nucleotide sequence: TGTGCCAGCAGTTACTCGACTAGCGGGAGACCTTACGAGCAGTACTTC.